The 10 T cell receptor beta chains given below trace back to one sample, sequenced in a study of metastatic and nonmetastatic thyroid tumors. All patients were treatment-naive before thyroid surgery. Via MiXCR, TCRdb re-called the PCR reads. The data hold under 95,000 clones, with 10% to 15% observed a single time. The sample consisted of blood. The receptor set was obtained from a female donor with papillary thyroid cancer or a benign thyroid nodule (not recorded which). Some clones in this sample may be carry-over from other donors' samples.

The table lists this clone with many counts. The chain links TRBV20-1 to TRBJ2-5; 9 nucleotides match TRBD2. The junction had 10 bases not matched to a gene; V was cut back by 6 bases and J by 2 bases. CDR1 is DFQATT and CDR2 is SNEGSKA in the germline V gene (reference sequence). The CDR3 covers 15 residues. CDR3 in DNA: TGCAGTGCCAGGCCGTTAGCGGGAGATCAAGAGACCCAGTACTTC. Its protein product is CSARPLAGDQETQYF.

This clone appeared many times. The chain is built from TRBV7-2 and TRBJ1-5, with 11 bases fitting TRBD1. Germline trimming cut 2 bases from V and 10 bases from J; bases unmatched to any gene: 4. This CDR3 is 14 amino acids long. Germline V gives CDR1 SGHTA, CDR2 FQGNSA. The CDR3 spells CASSLLDRGRPQHF. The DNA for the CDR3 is TGTGCCAGCAGCTTATTGGACAGGGGGCGACCCCAGCATTTT.

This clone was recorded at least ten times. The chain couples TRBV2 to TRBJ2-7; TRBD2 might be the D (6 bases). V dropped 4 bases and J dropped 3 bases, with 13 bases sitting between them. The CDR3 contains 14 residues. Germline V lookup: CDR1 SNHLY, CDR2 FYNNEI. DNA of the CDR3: TGTGCCAGCAGTGTGGTCGGGACTCACTACGAGCAGTACTTC. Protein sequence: CASSVVGTHYEQYF. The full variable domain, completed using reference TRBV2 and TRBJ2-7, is EPEVTQTPSHQVTQMGQEVILRCVPISNHLYFYWYRQILGQKVEFLVSFYNNEISEKSEIFDDQFSVERPDGSNFTLKIRSTKLEDSAMYFCASSVVGTHYEQYFGPGTRLTVT.

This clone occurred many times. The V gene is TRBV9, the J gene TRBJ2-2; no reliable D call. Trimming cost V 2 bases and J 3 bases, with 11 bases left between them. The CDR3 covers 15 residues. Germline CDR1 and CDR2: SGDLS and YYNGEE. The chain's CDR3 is CASSVGPGDTGELFF. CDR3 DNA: TGTGCCAGCAGCGTCGGGCCCGGCGACACCGGGGAGCTGTTTTTT.

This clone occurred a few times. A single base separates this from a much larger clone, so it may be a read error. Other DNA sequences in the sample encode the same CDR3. CDR3 in amino acids: CASRDSGRTDTQYF. For the CDR3, the DNA is TGTGCCAGCAGGGATAGCGGGAGGACAGATACGCAATATTTT. The V and J genes are TRBV6-2 or TRBV6-3 and TRBJ2-3, with TRBD2 identical over 10 bases. Germline V gene lookup returns CDR1 MNHEY and CDR2 SVGEGT. The CDR3 runs 14 residues.

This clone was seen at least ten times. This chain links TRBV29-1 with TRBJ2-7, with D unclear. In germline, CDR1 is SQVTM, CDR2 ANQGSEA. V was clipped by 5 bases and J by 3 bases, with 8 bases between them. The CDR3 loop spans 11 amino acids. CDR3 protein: CSVFQVYEQYF. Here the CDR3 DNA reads TGCAGCGTTTTCCAGGTCTACGAGCAGTACTTC.

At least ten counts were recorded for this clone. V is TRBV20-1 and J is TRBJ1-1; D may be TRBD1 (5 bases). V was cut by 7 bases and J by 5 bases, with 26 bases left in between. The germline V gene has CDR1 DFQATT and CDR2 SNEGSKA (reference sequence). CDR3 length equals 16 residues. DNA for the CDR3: TGCAGTGTTACGGGGCCCGAACGCGTTGGAATTACTGAAGCTTTCTTT. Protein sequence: CSVTGPERVGITEAFF.

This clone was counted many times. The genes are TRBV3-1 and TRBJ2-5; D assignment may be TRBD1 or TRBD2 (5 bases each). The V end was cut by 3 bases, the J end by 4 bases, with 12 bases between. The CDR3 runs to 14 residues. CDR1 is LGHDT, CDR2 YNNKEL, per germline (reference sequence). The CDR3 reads CASSHGAQIETQYF. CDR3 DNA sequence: TGTGCCAGCAGCCACGGGGCGCAAATAGAGACCCAGTACTTC.

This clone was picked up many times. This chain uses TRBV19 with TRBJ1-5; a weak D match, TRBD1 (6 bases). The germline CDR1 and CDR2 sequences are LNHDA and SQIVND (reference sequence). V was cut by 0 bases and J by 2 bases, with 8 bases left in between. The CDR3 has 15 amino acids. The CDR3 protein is CASSIERQGNQPQHF. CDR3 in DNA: TGTGCCAGTAGTATAGAACGACAGGGCAATCAGCCCCAGCATTTT.

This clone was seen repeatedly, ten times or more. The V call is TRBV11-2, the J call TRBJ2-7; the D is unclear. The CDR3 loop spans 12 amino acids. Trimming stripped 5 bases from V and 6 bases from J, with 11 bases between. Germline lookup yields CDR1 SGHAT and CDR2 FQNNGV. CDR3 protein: CASSPLGSEQYF. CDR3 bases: TGTGCCAGCAGCCCGTTGGGATCCGAGCAGTACTTC.